A selection of T cell receptor beta chains follows, all from one sample in a study of T-cell reconstitution after alpha-beta-depleted transplantation in children. TCRdb ran MiXCR on the PCR reads and lists one entry per CDR3 protein. The sample includes 610,000 or so distinct CDR3 sequences, approximately 30% of them seen just once. The source material was PBMCs, sampled before TCRalphabeta/CD19-depleted stem cell transplant. These receptors were obtained from a boy under two years old with Wiskott-Aldrich syndrome, due to receive a stem cell transplant. The CDR3 runs from the conserved cysteine through the conserved F or W. D genes are given only for firm matches. Clone size is given for some rows only: seen once, a few or many times, or a class if the clone is expanded.

>TRBJ2-7|.|TRBD2|TRBV6-5
CASSFTSDSYEQYF
TGTGCCAGCAGTTTCACTAGCGACTCCTACGAGCAGTACTTC
>TRBJ1-1|.|.|TRBV5-1
CASSLIGVENTEAFF
TGCGCCAGCAGCTTAATCGGAGTGGAGAACACTGAAGCTTTCTTT
>TRBJ2-7|.|.|TRBV20-1
CSATDWYEQYF
TGCAGTGCAACGGACTGGTACGAGCAGTACTTC
>TRBJ1-2|.|.|TRBV28
CASSSPDRKHGYTF
TGTGCCAGCAGTTCTCCGGACAGAAAACATGGCTACACCTTC
>TRBJ1-1|.|.|TRBV29-1
CSVEVLGVSEAFF
TGCAGCGTTGAAGTCCTGGGGGTTAGTGAAGCTTTCTTT
>TRBJ2-1|few|TRBD2|TRBV20-1
CSARDTAGVSYNEQFF
TGCAGTGCTAGAGATACAGCGGGAGTGTCCTACAATGAGCAGTTCTTC
>TRBJ2-5|few|TRBD2|TRBV12-3/TRBV12-4
CASRPALAAGAGETQYF
TGTGCCAGCAGACCCGCATTGGCAGCGGGAGCCGGAGAGACCCAGTACTTC
>TRBJ2-3|.|TRBD1|TRBV24-1
CATSDGDRGHVDTQYF
TGTGCCACCAGTGATGGGGACAGGGGCCACGTAGATACGCAGTATTTT
>TRBJ2-5|few|.|TRBV7-6
CASSRSMETQYF
TGTGCCAGCAGCCGGTCCATGGAGACCCAGTACTTC
>TRBJ2-7|.|TRBD2|TRBV24-1
CASRREDEQYF
TGTGCCAGCAGGCGGGAGGACGAGCAGTACTTC
>TRBJ2-1|.|.|TRBV19
CASNEAESYNEQFF
TGTGCCAGTAACGAAGCGGAATCCTACAATGAGCAGTTCTTC
>TRBJ2-4|few|.|TRBV15
CATSRDSGNIQYF
TGTGCCACCAGCAGAGATTCCGGAAACATTCAGTACTTC
>TRBJ2-7|many|.|TRBV5-1
CASSLDSGYEQYF
TGCGCCAGCAGCTTGGATTCAGGGTACGAGCAGTACTTC
>TRBJ2-4|few|TRBD1|TRBV6-1
CASSAGTATNIQYF
TGTGCCAGCAGTGCTGGGACAGCGACAAACATTCAGTACTTC